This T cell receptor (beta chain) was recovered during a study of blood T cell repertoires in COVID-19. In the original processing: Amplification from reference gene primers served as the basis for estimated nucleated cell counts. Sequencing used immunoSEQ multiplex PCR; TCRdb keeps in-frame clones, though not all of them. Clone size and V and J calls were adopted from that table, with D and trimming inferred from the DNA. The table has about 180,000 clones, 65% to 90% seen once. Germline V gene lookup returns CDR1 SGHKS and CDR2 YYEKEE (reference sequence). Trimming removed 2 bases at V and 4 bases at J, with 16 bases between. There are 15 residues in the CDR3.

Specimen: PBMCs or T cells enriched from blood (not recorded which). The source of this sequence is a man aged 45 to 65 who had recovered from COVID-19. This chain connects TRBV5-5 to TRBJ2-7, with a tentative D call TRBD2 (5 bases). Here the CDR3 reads CASSLRAPAEYEQYF. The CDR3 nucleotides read TGTGCCAGCAGCTTAAGGGCCCCAGCGGAGTACGAGCAGTACTTC.